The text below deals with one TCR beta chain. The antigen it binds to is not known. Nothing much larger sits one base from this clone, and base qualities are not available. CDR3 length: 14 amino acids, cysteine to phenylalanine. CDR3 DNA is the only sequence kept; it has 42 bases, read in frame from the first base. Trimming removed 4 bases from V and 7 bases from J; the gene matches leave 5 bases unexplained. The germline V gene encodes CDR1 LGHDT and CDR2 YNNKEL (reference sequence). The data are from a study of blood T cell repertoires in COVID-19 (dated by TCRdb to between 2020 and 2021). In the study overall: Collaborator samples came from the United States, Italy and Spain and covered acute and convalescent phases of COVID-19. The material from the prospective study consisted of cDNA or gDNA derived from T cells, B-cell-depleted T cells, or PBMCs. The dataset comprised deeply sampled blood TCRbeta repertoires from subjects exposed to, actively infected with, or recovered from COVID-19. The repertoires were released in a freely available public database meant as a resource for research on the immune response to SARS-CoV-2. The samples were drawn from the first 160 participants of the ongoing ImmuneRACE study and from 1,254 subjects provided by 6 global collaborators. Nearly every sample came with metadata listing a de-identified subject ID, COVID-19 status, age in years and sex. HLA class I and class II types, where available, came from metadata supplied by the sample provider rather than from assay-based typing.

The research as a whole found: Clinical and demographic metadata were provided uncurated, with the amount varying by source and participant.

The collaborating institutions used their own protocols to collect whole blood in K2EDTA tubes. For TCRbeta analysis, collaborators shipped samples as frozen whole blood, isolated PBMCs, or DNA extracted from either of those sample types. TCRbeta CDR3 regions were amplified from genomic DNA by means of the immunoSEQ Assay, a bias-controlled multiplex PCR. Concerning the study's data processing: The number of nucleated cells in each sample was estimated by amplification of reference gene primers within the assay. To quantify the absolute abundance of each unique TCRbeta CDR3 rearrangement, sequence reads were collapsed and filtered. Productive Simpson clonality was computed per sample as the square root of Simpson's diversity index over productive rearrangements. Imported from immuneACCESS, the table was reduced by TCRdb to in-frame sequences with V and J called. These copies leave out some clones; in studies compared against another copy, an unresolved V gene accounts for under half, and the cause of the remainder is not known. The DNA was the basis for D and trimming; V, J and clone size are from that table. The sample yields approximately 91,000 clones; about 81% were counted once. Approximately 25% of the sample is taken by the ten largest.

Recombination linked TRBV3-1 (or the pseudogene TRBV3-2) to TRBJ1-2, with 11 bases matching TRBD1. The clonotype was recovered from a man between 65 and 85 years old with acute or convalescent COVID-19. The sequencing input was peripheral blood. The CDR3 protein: CASSPGQGASGYTF. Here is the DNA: TGTGCCAGCAGCCCCGGACAGGGGGCAAGTGGCTACACCTTC.